This paragraph covers one TCR beta chain sequence. Its antigen has not been determined. The sample holds no much larger clone one base away, and base qualities are not on file. The data are from a study of post-analysis software for immune sequencing data (dated by TCRdb to between 2015 and 2017). For context, the study as a whole: Disease courses on record covered relapsing-remitting, secondary progressive and progressive-relapsing multiple sclerosis, though some patients had no subtype annotation. The patient repertoires were set against around ten previously published healthy control repertoires from donors whose ages ranged from 6 to 25 years. A subset of samples was prepared in parallel using single-end sample barcoding, then pooled and co-amplified after Illumina adapter ligation. The study at large found these results: When samples were clustered directly using the F measure, samples prepared in the same batch co-clustered strongly, which prompted a batch-effect correction. The multiple sclerosis patient group was slightly younger than the control group. Significantly lower normalized Chao1 diversity was found in multiple sclerosis patients than in controls, suggesting substantial peripheral T-cell clonal expansion. Significantly higher frequencies in patients than in controls were found for about five TRBV segments, including TRBV5-6, TRBV5-1 and TRBV20-1.

The library was built by means of PCR. This sample was sequenced with an Illumina HiSeq 2500. To reduce PCR and sequencing biases, unique molecular identifiers were built into the TCR beta cDNA libraries. Per 1 to 10 million input T cells, roughly 500,000 cDNA molecules were obtained, such that each molecule approximated one T cell. The patient libraries were prepared and sequenced with the same protocol used for the earlier healthy control dataset. Samples belonging to the same batch were prepared together, multiplexed and sequenced on a shared HiSeq lane. The original pipeline was this. Raw barcoded reads were processed with MIGEC, and single-read molecular identifier groups were discarded before consensus assembly and CDR3 extraction. Clonotype tables were post-analysed with VDJtools, normalizing diversity by down-sampling all datasets to the smallest sample size. Repertoire overlap clustering matched CDR3 amino acid but not nucleotide sequences to correct batch-related cross-sample contamination. TCRdb took the public reads, trimmed them with fastp at Q25, ran MiXCR for clone calling and kept in-frame beta chains. Rows are combined by CDR3 protein, so each entry shows the most common genes and DNA. These V and J calls rely on TCRdb rather than the paper's analysis. The sample data list roughly 650,000 distinct CDR3 sequences, and approximately 60% of these were observed just once. Together, the top ten hold 10% to 12% of the sample.

TCR beta repertoires were profiled from peripheral blood of approximately 13 young patients with multiple sclerosis to demonstrate the VDJtools post-analysis software. The patients with multiple sclerosis were children and adolescents between roughly 6 and 17 years of age. The germline V end is reduced by 6 bases and the J end by 2 bases; junction bases left unmatched: 13. For CDR1 and CDR2, the germline V gene lists MNHNS and SASEGT. From cysteine to phenylalanine, the CDR3 is 18 amino acids long. Only the CDR3 region is kept as DNA, spanning 54 bases read in frame from base 1. The specimen was blood. The rearrangement combines TRBV6-1 with TRBJ2-1; 10 bases in the junction line up with TRBD1. The receptor was derived from a girl aged 2-10 years with multiple sclerosis. The nucleotides read TGTGCCAGCAGAGCGACAGGGGGCTTTACCACGACCTACAATGAGCAGTTCTTC. Translation gives CASRATGGFTTTYNEQFF.